Below, one TCR beta chain is given with its context. One end of the junction does not line up with germline, which may come from a read error. This sample is drawn from a study of control samples from healthy donors and cancer patients. The table came from immunoSEQ multiplex PCR; TCRdb's copy has only in-frame clones and leaves some out. The sample includes 48,000 or so clones, 85% to 95% seen only once; the top ten take about a quarter. The receptor comes from a woman between 50 and 59 years old with head and neck cancer. Sequenced input: PBMCs.

The CDR3 DNA reads TGTGCCAGCAGTTTAGCGGTTTCCTACAATGAGCAGTTCTTC. Translating gives CASSLAVSYNEQFF. The chain is built from TRBV11-2 and TRBJ2-1; the D gene is possibly TRBD2 (6 bases). Germline CDR1 is SGHAT and CDR2 is FQNNGV. This CDR3 has 14 residues.